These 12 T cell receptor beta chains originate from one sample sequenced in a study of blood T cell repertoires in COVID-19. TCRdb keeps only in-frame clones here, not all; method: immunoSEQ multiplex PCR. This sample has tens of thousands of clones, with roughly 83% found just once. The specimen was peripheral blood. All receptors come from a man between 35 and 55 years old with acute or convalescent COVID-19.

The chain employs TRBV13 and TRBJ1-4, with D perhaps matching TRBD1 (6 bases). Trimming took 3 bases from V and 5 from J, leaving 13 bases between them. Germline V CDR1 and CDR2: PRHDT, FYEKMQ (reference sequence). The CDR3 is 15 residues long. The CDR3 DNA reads TGTGCCAGCAGCTTTGGGGGCAGAAGGAATGAAAAACTGTTTTTT. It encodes CASSFGGRRNEKLFF.

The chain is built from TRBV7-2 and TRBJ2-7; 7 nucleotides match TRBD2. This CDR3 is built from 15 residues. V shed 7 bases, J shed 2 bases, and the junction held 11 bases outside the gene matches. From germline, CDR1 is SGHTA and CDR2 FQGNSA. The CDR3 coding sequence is TGTGCCAGCAAAGAGGGAGGGTTCGGAACCTACGAGCAGTACTTC. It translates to CASKEGGFGTYEQYF. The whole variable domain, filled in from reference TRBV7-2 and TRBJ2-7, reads GAGVSQSPSNKVTEKGKDVELRCDPISGHTALYWYRQSLGQGLEFLIYFQGNSAPDKSGLPSDRFSAERTGGSVSTLTIQRTQQEDSAVYLCASKEGGFGTYEQYFGPGTRLTVT.

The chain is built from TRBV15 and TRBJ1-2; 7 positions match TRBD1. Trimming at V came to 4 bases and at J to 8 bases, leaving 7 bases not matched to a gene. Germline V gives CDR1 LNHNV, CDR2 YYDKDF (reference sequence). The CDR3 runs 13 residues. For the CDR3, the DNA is TGTGCCACCAGCACGACAGGGCAGGAAGGCTACACCTTC. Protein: CATSTTGQEGYTF.

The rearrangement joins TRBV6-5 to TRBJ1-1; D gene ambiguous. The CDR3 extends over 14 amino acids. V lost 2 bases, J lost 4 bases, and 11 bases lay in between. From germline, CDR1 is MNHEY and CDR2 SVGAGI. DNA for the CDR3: TGTGCCAGCAGTTACACCGGGTTGGGCACTGAAGCTTTCTTT. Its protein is CASSYTGLGTEAFF.

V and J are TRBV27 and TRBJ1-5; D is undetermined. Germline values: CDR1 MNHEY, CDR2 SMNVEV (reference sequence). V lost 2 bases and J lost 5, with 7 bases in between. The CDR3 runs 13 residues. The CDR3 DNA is TGTGCCAGCAGTTTACCCCGCGATCAGCCCCAGCATTTT. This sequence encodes CASSLPRDQPQHF.

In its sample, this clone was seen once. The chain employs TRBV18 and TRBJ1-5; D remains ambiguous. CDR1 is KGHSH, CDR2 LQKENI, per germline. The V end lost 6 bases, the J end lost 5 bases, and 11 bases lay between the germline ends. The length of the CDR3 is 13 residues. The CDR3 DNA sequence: TGTGCCAGCTCCCCTAGGTCCGATCAGCCCCAGCATTTT. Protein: CASSPRSDQPQHF.

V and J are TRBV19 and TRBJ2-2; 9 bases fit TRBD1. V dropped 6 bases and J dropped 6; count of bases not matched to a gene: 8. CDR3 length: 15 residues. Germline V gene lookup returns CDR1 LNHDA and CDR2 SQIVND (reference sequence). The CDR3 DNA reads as TGTGCCAGTAGGAGGGGACAGGGACGATCCGGGGAGCTGTTTTTT. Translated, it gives CASRRGQGRSGELFF.

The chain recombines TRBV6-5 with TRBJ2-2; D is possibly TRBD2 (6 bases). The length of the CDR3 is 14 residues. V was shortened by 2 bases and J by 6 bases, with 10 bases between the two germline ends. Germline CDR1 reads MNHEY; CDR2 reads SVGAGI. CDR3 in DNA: TGTGCCAGCAGTTACGGGGCGGGGCCCGGGGAGCTGTTTTTT. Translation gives CASSYGAGPGELFF.

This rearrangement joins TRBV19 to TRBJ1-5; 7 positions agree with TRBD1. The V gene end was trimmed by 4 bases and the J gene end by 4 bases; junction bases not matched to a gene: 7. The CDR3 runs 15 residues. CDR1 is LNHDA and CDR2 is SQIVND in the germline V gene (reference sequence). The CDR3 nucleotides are TGTGCCAGTAGTACGGGACAGCTATTTAATCAGCCCCAGCATTTT. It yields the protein CASSTGQLFNQPQHF. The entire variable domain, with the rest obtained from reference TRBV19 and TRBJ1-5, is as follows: DGGITQSPKYLFRKEGQNVTLSCEQNLNHDAMYWYRQDPGQGLRLIYYSQIVNDFQKGDIAEGYSVSREKKESFPLTVTSAQKNPTAFYLCASSTGQLFNQPQHFGDGTRLSIL.

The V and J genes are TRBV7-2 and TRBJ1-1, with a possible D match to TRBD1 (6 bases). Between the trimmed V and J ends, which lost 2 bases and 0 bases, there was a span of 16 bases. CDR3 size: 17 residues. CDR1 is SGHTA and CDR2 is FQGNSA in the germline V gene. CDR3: CASSLNPIGQMNTEAFF. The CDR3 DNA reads TGTGCCAGCAGCTTAAACCCCATAGGACAGATGAACACTGAAGCTTTCTTT.

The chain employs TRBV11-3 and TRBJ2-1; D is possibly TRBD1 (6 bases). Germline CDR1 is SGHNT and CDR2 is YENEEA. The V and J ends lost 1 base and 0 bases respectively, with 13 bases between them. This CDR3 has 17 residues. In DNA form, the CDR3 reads TGTGCCAGCAGCTTAGTCAGGGACACGAGCTCCTACAATGAGCAGTTCTTC. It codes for CASSLVRDTSSYNEQFF.

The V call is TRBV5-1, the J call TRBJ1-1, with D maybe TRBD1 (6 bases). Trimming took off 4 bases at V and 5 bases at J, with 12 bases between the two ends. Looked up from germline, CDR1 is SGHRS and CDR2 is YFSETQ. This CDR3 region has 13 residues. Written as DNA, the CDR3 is TGCGCCAGCAGCGTCAAACAGGGAACTGAAGCTTTCTTT. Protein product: CASSVKQGTEAFF.